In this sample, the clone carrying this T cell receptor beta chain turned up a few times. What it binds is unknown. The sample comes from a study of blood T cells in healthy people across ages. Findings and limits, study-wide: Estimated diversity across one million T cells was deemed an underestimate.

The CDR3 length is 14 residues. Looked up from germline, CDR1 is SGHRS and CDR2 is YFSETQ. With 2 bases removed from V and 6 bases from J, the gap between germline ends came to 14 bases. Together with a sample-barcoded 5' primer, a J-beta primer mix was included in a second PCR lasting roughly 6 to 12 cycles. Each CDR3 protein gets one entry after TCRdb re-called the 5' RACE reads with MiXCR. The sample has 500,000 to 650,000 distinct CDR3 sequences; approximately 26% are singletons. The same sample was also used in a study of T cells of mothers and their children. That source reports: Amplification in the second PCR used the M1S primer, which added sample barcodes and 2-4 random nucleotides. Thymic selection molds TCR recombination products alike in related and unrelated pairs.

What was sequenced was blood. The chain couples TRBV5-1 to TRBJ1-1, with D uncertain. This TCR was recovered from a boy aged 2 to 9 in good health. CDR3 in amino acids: CASSLRTANAEAFF. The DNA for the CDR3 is TGCGCCAGCAGCTTAAGGACGGCTAACGCTGAAGCTTTCTTT.